Shown below are 14 T cell receptor beta chains from a single sample sequenced in a study of T cell changes during pregnancy in multiple sclerosis. The repertoire was sequenced with immunoSEQ multiplex PCR; TCRdb's copy has only in-frame clones and lacks some. The table lists 40,000 to 55,000 clones, about nine tenths of them singletons. The sequenced sample was peripheral blood, obtained in the second trimester of pregnancy. The receptor set was obtained from a female donor in good health, enrolled as a control in a pregnancy study.

The chain employs TRBV4-1 and TRBJ2-3; a weak D match, TRBD2 (6 bases). V was cut by 0 bases and J by 0 bases, with 10 bases left in between. Looked up from germline, CDR1 is MGHRA and CDR2 is YSYEKL. The CDR3 runs 16 residues. The CDR3 spells CASSQDAGISTDTQYF. The CDR3 region has the DNA TGCGCCAGCAGCCAAGATGCGGGGATCAGCACAGATACGCAGTATTTT.

J is TRBJ2-3 and V is TRBV27; D is possibly TRBD2 (6 bases). Germline values: CDR1 MNHEY, CDR2 SMNVEV (reference sequence). The length of the CDR3 is 14 residues. Trimming left V 8 bases short and J 4 bases short, with 16 bases between. This CDR3 reads CASSPLGGSDTQYF. DNA for the CDR3: TGTGCCAGCTCTCCCCTGGGAGGCTCAGATACGCAGTATTTT.

The chain recombines TRBV7-9 with TRBJ2-5; no definite D call. Germline V lookup: CDR1 SEHNR, CDR2 FQNEAQ (reference sequence). CDR3 size: 14 residues. Trimming shortened V by 1 base and J by 2 bases, and 8 bases separated the two germline ends. This CDR3 is CASSLGGSQETQYF. The CDR3 nucleotides are TGTGCCAGCAGCTTAGGAGGATCTCAAGAGACCCAGTACTTC. The whole variable domain, filled in from reference TRBV7-9 and TRBJ2-5, reads DTGVSQNPRHKITKRGQNVTFRCDPISEHNRLYWYRQTLGQGPEFLTYFQNEAQLEKSRLLSDRFSAERPKGSFSTLEIQRTEQGDSAMYLCASSLGGSQETQYFGPGTRLLVL.

This clone has more than one count but fewer than ten. The junction departs from germline at one end; a sequencing error may be responsible. The genes are TRBV4-3 and TRBJ2-1, with D unclear. The CDR3 spans 14 residues. Germline V gene lookup returns CDR1 LGHNA and CDR2 YSLEER. CDR3 protein: CASSQVENIGYAVF. CDR3 nucleotide sequence: TGCGCCAGCAGCCAAGTGGAAAACATTGGGTATGCGGTCTTC.

Only a few counts were recorded for this clone. Here the CDR3 reads CAWIRPRGTEAFF. The CDR3 DNA reads as TGTGCCTGGATCCGTCCCAGGGGCACTGAAGCTTTCTTT. This rearrangement joins TRBV30 to TRBJ1-1, with D tentatively TRBD1 (6 bases). This CDR3 contains 13 residues. Trimming left V 4 bases short and J 4 bases short, with 13 bases between. Germline loops: CDR1 GTSNPN, CDR2 SVGIG (reference sequence).

This sequence joins TRBV21-1 and TRBJ1-5; the D call TRBD1 from the table was never checked on the DNA. TRBV21-1 is described as a pseudogene. The CDR3 extends over 16 amino acids. The CDR3 sequence: CASSKEWHLSNQPQHF. The CDR3 nucleotides read TGTGCCAGCAGCAAAGAGTGGCACCTTAGCAATCAGCCCCAGCATTTT.

The gene calls are TRBV19 and TRBJ1-1; TRBD1 matches at 7 bases. The CDR3 length is 15 residues. Germline assignment: CDR1 LNHDA and CDR2 SQIVND (reference sequence). V dropped 6 bases and J dropped 4; count of bases not matched to a gene: 11. The CDR3 loop is CASSGVTGWVTEAFF. The CDR3 DNA follows: TGTGCCAGTAGCGGGGTGACAGGGTGGGTCACTGAAGCTTTCTTT.

The rearrangement links TRBV5-6 to TRBJ2-7; TRBD1 matches at 9 bases. The CDR3 is 16 residues long. V shed 3 bases and J 2 bases; nucleotides not matched to a gene: 9. Germline V CDR1 and CDR2: SGHDT, YYEEEE. In nucleotides, the CDR3 is TGTGCCAGCAGCTCCACCTGGACAGGGGCCCCCTACGAGCAGTACTTC. The encoded protein is CASSSTWTGAPYEQYF. Complete variable domain (other parts from reference TRBV5-6 and TRBJ2-7): DAGVTQSPTHLIKTRGQQVTLRCSPKSGHDTVSWYQQALGQGPQFIFQYYEEEERQRGNFPDRFSGHQFPNYSSELNVNALLLGDSALYLCASSSTWTGAPYEQYFGPGTRLTVT.

This chain links TRBV5-8 with TRBJ2-7; 7 nucleotides agree with TRBD1. Germline V gives CDR1 SGHTS, CDR2 YDEGEE. V gave up 3 bases and J gave up 2 bases; unmatched junction bases: 5. This CDR3 comprises 14 residues. Here the CDR3 DNA reads TGTGCCAGCAGCTCGGACAGGAGAGCCTACGAGCAGTACTTC. Amino acid sequence: CASSSDRRAYEQYF.

The J gene is TRBJ1-3, the V gene TRBV30; D gene unclear. The CDR3 has 15 residues. V lost 0 bases, J lost 0 bases, and 9 bases lay in between. The germline V gene has CDR1 GTSNPN and CDR2 SVGIG (reference sequence). The DNA for the CDR3 is TGTGCCTGGAGTGTTGAGGAAATCTCTGGAAACACCATATATTTT. Its protein is CAWSVEEISGNTIYF.

The chain employs TRBV6-5 and TRBJ2-7, with TRBD1 matching 7 bases. CDR3 size: 14 residues. Germline CDR1 is MNHEY and CDR2 is SVGAGI. After removal of 5 bases from V and 7 bases from J, the junction contained 11 bases not matched to a gene. The CDR3 nucleotides read TGTGCCAGCAGTAGACAGGGCGTCTTCAAAGAGCAGTACTTC. Translation: CASSRQGVFKEQYF.

CDR3 nucleotide sequence: TGTGCCAGCAGTGCATGGACAGGGTTTGGGAATCAGCCCCAGCATTTT. It translates to CASSAWTGFGNQPQHF. V gene TRBV6-1 combines with J gene TRBJ1-5; TRBD1 agrees at 8 bases. V trimming: 4 bases; J trimming: 4 bases; junction bases outside the gene matches: 9. CDR3 length: 16 amino acids. Germline V CDR1 and CDR2: MNHNS, SASEGT.

Comments on this clone: Other DNA variants within this sample encode the same CDR3. The gene calls are TRBV7-2 and TRBJ2-7; no clear D gene. V was pared by 5 bases and J by 3 bases, with 5 bases between. The CDR3 totals 11 residues. CDR1 is SGHTA and CDR2 is FQGNSA in the germline V gene. DNA of the CDR3: TGTGCCAGCAGCCCTAGCTACGAGCAGTACTTC. As protein: CASSPSYEQYF.

This rearrangement joins TRBV7-9 to TRBJ2-1, with 11 bases fitting TRBD1. Germline assignment: CDR1 SEHNR and CDR2 FQNEAQ (reference sequence). CDR3 length: 15 amino acids. V gave up 5 bases and J gave up 7 bases; unmatched junction bases: 7. The DNA of the CDR3 is TGTGCCAGCAGCCGGGACAGGGGGGGACGGAATGAGCAGTTCTTC. It encodes CASSRDRGGRNEQFF.